Below, one T cell receptor beta chain is given with its context. This sample was included in a study of blood T cell repertoires in COVID-19. Study details: PBMCs, B-cell-depleted T cells, or T cells provided the cDNA or gDNA that made up the material.

Original data processing: How many nucleated cells were present was estimated from reference gene primer amplification. This table comes from immunoSEQ multiplex PCR, and its TCRdb copy is limited to in-frame clones, with some not included. That table is the source of V, J and clone size, and D and trimming were worked out from the DNA. The sample consists of some 460,000 clones, 70% to 90% of them appearing once. This CDR3 is built from 13 residues. Between the trimmed V and J ends, which lost 5 bases and 1 base, there was a span of 8 bases. The study drew participants aged roughly 18 to 95 years from 24 US areas. Clinical history reported by participants formed the basis on which cohorts were assigned.

Sequencing input: PBMCs or T cells enriched from blood (not recorded which). This clonotype was sampled from a woman between 18 and 29 years old with acute COVID-19. This chain joins TRBV12-3 or TRBV12-4 and TRBJ1-1, with D unresolved. The CDR3 nucleotides read TGTGCCAGCAGTGGAACAGCGAACACTGAAGCTTTCTTT. Its translation is CASSGTANTEAFF.